The 21 T cell receptor beta chains in this list originate from one sample, sequenced in a study of blood T cell repertoires in COVID-19 (dated by TCRdb to 2018 to 2020). Libraries were built with the immunoSEQ multiplex PCR assay. This is the immuneACCESS table as TCRdb keeps it, with only in-frame sequences that have V and J called. A part of the clones is gone; compared with another copy, unresolved V genes explain less than half, and the rest is unexplained. The sample includes 300,000 to 450,000 clones, with roughly 90% observed a single time. The top ten clonotypes cover 1% of the sample. Sequenced input: PBMCs or T cells enriched from blood (not recorded which). The source of these receptors is a young woman who had been exposed to COVID-19.

The gene calls are TRBV6-1 and TRBJ2-1; 8 positions match TRBD2. This CDR3 has 15 amino acids. Germline-derived CDR1 and CDR2 are MNHNS and SASEGT. V dropped 3 bases and J dropped 3; count of bases not matched to a gene: 4. Written as DNA, the CDR3 is TGTGCCAGCAGTGATGATAGCGGGAACTACAATGAGCAGTTCTTC. It encodes CASSDDSGNYNEQFF.

V gene TRBV5-1 combines with J gene TRBJ1-6; 7 bases are shared with TRBD1. This CDR3 has 16 residues. V was pared by 0 bases and J by 0 bases, with 0 bases of the junction left unmatched. Germline V gene lookup returns CDR1 SGHRS and CDR2 YFSETQ. The CDR3: CASSLGDSSYNSPLHF. The CDR3 bases are TGCGCCAGCAGCTTGGGGGACAGCTCCTATAATTCACCCCTCCACTTT.

The chain employs TRBV6-4 and TRBJ1-6, with TRBD1 as a possible D gene (6 bases). CDR3 size: 13 residues. Trimming stripped 3 bases from V and 13 bases from J, with 13 bases between. Germline loops: CDR1 MRHNA, CDR2 SNTAGT. The CDR3 is CASSETGSFPLHF. CDR3 nucleotides: TGTGCCAGCAGTGAAACAGGGTCTTTCCCCCTCCACTTT.

DNA for the CDR3: TGTGCCAGCAGCTTACCGGGACAGCTGAACACTGAAGCTTTCTTT. It translates to CASSLPGQLNTEAFF. The V gene is TRBV7-2, the J gene TRBJ1-1, with TRBD1 matching over 7 bases. From germline, CDR1 is SGHTA and CDR2 FQGNSA. CDR3 size: 15 residues. The J segment lost 0 bases and the V segment lost 2 bases, leaving 3 bases of the junction unmatched.

This rearrangement joins TRBV7-3 to TRBJ2-7, with 14 bases fitting TRBD2. The germline gives CDR1 SGHTA, CDR2 FQGTGA. J was trimmed by 0 bases and V by 8 bases; bases with no gene match: 9. The CDR3 has 17 amino acids. CDR3 DNA sequence: TGTGCCAGCTCCCCGGGACTAGCGGGAGTTAACTCCTACGAGCAGTACTTC. It yields the protein CASSPGLAGVNSYEQYF.

The chain uses TRBV25-1 and TRBJ1-3; no reliable D call. The CDR3 covers 16 residues. Germline V CDR1 and CDR2: MGHDK, SYGVNS. Between the trimmed V and J ends, which lost 1 base and 0 bases, there was a span of 10 bases. The CDR3 spells CASSEWGGLSGNTIYF. The CDR3 DNA is TGTGCCAGCAGTGAATGGGGAGGCCTCTCTGGAAACACCATATATTTT.

V is TRBV3-1 (or the pseudogene TRBV3-2) and J is TRBJ2-7; 9 positions match TRBD2. J lost 5 bases, V lost 1 base, and 6 bases had no gene match. Germline V gene data show CDR1 as LGHDT and CDR2 as YNNKEL (reference sequence). CDR3 size: 15 residues. CDR3 loop: CASSQALAGSDEQYF. DNA for the CDR3: TGTGCCAGCAGCCAAGCCCTAGCGGGATCTGACGAGCAGTACTTC.

CDR3 bases: TGTGCCAGCAGTTACGACGGTCAGGAGCCCCAGCATTTT. Amino acid sequence: CASSYDGQEPQHF. The chain couples TRBV6-5 to TRBJ1-5; D gene uncertain. Germline assignment: CDR1 MNHEY and CDR2 SVGAGI. CDR3 length: 13 residues. Trimming removed 2 bases from V and 8 bases from J, with 10 bases in between.

The chain has TRBV29-1 and TRBJ1-1; TRBD1 is a possible D gene (6 bases). This CDR3 has 15 amino acids. In germline, CDR1 is SQVTM, CDR2 ANQGSEA. V shed 2 bases and J shed 2 bases, with 15 bases lying between them. CDR3 sequence (DNA): TGCAGCGTTGAACAGGGGCGAGGGAAAAACACTGAAGCTTTCTTT. Translating it yields CSVEQGRGKNTEAFF.

The rearrangement uses TRBV5-6 and TRBJ1-2; weak D call: TRBD1 (5 bases). Trimming pared 5 bases from V and 4 bases from J, leaving 15 bases between. Germline V lookup: CDR1 SGHDT, CDR2 YYEEEE. This CDR3 contains 14 residues. In DNA, the CDR3 is TGTGCCAGCAGATCCGTAGGGGTGAGCTATGGCTACACCTTC. Encoded protein: CASRSVGVSYGYTF.

The chain couples TRBV4-1 to TRBJ2-5; 7 bases line up with TRBD1. The CDR3 loop spans 16 amino acids. CDR1 and CDR2 (germline): MGHRA, YSYEKL. Trimming cost V 1 base and J 6 bases; bases outside gene matches: 11. The CDR3 DNA follows: TGCGCCAGCAGCCAAGGGGGACAGCCAGGCGTCCAGACCCAGTACTTC. Protein product: CASSQGGQPGVQTQYF.

The rearrangement links TRBV6-5 to TRBJ1-1; the match to TRBD1 covers 7 bases. Germline V CDR1 and CDR2: MNHEY, SVGAGI. The CDR3 has 15 amino acids. After removal of 2 bases from V and 1 base from J, the junction contained 4 bases not matched to a gene. The CDR3 nucleotides are TGTGCCAGCAGTTACGGAGGGACAGCGAACACTGAAGCTTTCTTT. Its translation is CASSYGGTANTEAFF.

This sequence joins TRBV5-1 and TRBJ2-7, with 7 bases lining up with TRBD1. V trimming: 6 bases; J trimming: 0 bases; junction bases outside the gene matches: 3. The CDR3 is 13 residues long. In germline, CDR1 is SGHRS, CDR2 YFSETQ. CDR3 coding DNA: TGCGCCAGCACAACAGGGGCCTCCTACGAGCAGTACTTC. As protein: CASTTGASYEQYF.

The chain has TRBV5-6 and TRBJ2-2; the D gene is possibly TRBD1 (5 bases). This CDR3 region has 15 residues. V was clipped by 4 bases and J by 3 bases, with 13 bases between them. Germline V CDR1 and CDR2: SGHDT, YYEEEE. CDR3 sequence: CASSAPGSDTGELFF. The CDR3 DNA follows: TGTGCCAGCAGCGCGCCAGGGTCTGACACCGGGGAGCTGTTTTTT.

The V gene is TRBV2, the J gene TRBJ1-2; 7 bases are shared with TRBD1. This CDR3 comprises 14 residues. Germline lookup yields CDR1 SNHLY and CDR2 FYNNEI. V trimming: 7 bases; J trimming: 2 bases; junction bases outside the gene matches: 7. In DNA form, the CDR3 reads TGTGCCAGCACCCAGGACAGGTGGAACTATGGCTACACCTTC. This encodes CASTQDRWNYGYTF.

The chain combines TRBV18 with TRBJ2-4; 9 nucleotides match TRBD1. The CDR3 sequence is 17 residues long. V dropped 3 bases and J dropped 0; count of bases not matched to a gene: 6. Per the germline V gene, CDR1 is KGHSH and CDR2 is LQKENI. For the CDR3, the DNA is TGTGCCAGCTCACCCGGACAGGGGCTGATAGCCAAAAACATTCAGTACTTC. Encoded protein: CASSPGQGLIAKNIQYF.

The chain couples TRBV5-1 to TRBJ1-1, with 10 bases identical to TRBD1. Germline V gene data show CDR1 as SGHRS and CDR2 as YFSETQ. CDR3 length: 17 residues. With V trimmed by 4 bases and J by 0 bases, 9 bases remained unmatched. This CDR3 is CASSPIRGTGVNTEAFF. In DNA, the CDR3 is TGCGCCAGCAGCCCAATTAGGGGGACAGGGGTGAACACTGAAGCTTTCTTT.

The genes are TRBV5-3 and TRBJ1-4; D gene uncertain. TRBV5-3 is an open reading frame, and its role is uncertain. CDR3 length equals 15 residues. Trimming shortened V by 4 bases and J by 8 bases, and 18 bases separated the two germline ends. CDR3: CARSDPRHGQEKLFF. In nucleotides, the CDR3 is TGTGCCAGAAGCGATCCCCGTCATGGTCAGGAAAAACTGTTTTTT.

The V and J genes are TRBV6-5 and TRBJ1-2; D perhaps matches TRBD1 (6 bases). CDR3 length: 14 residues. Trimming shortened V by 6 bases and J by 3 bases, and 14 bases separated the two germline ends. Germline-derived CDR1 and CDR2 are MNHEY and SVGAGI. This CDR3 is CASRQGVWDYGYTF. CDR3 sequence (DNA): TGTGCCAGCAGACAGGGCGTCTGGGACTATGGCTACACCTTC.

Written as DNA, the CDR3 is TGTGCCAGCAGTTTCGGACAGAAGCATCAGCCCCAGCATTTT. It encodes CASSFGQKHQPQHF. The rearrangement joins TRBV28 to TRBJ1-5; D is possibly TRBD1 (6 bases). The CDR3 has 14 residues. From germline, CDR1 is MDHEN and CDR2 SYDVKM. V dropped 3 bases and J dropped 5 bases, with 11 bases sitting between them.

The chain is built from TRBV29-1 and TRBJ1-4, with 8 bases aligning to TRBD1. Germline CDR1 is SQVTM and CDR2 is ANQGSEA. This CDR3 contains 15 residues. V lost 4 bases, J lost 5 bases, and 9 bases stayed unmatched. CDR3 coding DNA: TGCAGCGTTGGACCCCGGACAGGGCAAAATGAAAAACTGTTTTTT. It codes for CSVGPRTGQNEKLFF.